This T cell receptor (beta chain) was sequenced for a study of response to subunit inactivated influenza vaccine. Study conclusions and caveats: Authors suggested few new T cells are recruited by each seasonal influenza vaccination.

This clonotype was detected many times. Its cognate antigen is unknown. From germline, CDR1 is SGHTA and CDR2 FQGNSA. The length of the CDR3 is 14 residues. V was trimmed by 1 base and J by 3 bases, leaving 8 bases between them. TCRdb used MiXCR to reprocess the RT-PCR reads, holding one entry per CDR3 protein. The sample comprises approximately 570,000 distinct CDR3 sequences, around 8% of which are singletons, and 10% to 15% rests with the top ten. The input for sequencing was PBMCs from blood, taken approximately 25 months after vaccination. The receptor comes from a man aged 50 to 69 who received an inactivated influenza vaccine. V usage is TRBV7-2 and J usage is TRBJ2-3; no clear D gene. CDR3 protein: CASSLGQLTDTQYF. DNA of the CDR3: TGTGCCAGCAGCTTAGGGCAGCTTACAGATACGCAGTATTTT. Full variable domain (missing parts from reference TRBV7-2 and TRBJ2-3): GAGVSQSPSNKVTEKGKDVELRCDPISGHTALYWYRQSLGQGLEFLIYFQGNSAPDKSGLPSDRFSAERTGGSVSTLTIQRTQQEDSAVYLCASSLGQLTDTQYFGPGTRLTVL.